This T cell receptor beta chain emerged from a study of control samples from healthy donors and cancer patients. Sequencing was performed with immunoSEQ multiplex PCR; in TCRdb, only in-frame clones are kept and a portion is missing. The sample yields 100,000 to 150,000 clones, roughly 92% seen once. The V gene lost 1 base and the J gene lost 4 bases, with 12 bases spanning the gap. CDR1 and CDR2 from the germline V gene are SGHDT and YYEEEE. The CDR3 loop spans 14 amino acids. V usage is TRBV5-6 and J usage is TRBJ2-7; D unclear. The TCR comes from a man at least 80 years old with head and neck cancer. Sequences were obtained from PBMCs. The CDR3 loop is CASSLSNRDYEQYF. CDR3 coding DNA: TGTGCCAGCAGCTTGAGTAACAGAGATTACGAGCAGTACTTC.